This is a list of T cell receptor beta chains from one sample in a study of graft-versus-host responses after intestinal transplantation. Libraries were prepared by immunoSEQ multiplex PCR; TCRdb keeps only in-frame clonotypes and omits some of them. The data show roughly 130,000 clones, 80% to 95% seen once. These receptors have no identified antigens. Source: unstimulated CD4+ T cells sorted from spleen or lymph node cells, taken before intestinal transplant. The receptors shown here come from a human donor who received an intestinal transplant. The CDR3 runs from the conserved cysteine through the conserved F or W. A D gene is named only where the DNA matches it firmly. Clone size is given for some rows only: seen once, a few or many times, or a class if the clone is expanded.

clone_size,d_call,j_call,v_call,cdr3_aa,cdr3_nt
-,-,TRBJ2-1,TRBV19,CASSLGRGEQFF,TGTGCCAGTAGTTTGGGCCGTGGGGAGCAGTTCTTC
-,TRBD2,TRBJ2-1,TRBV4-1,CASSQESGPSGLPYNEQFF,TGCGCCAGCAGCCAAGAATCGGGTCCTAGCGGACTTCCCTACAATGAGCAGTTCTTC
-,-,TRBJ1-1,TRBV7-9,CASSLSAGEWSSEAFF,TGTGCCAGCAGCCTCAGTGCCGGGGAATGGTCCTCTGAAGCTTTCTTT
-,-,TRBJ1-5,TRBV6-1,CASSEVGRGQPQHF,TGTGCCAGCAGTGAAGTAGGAAGGGGTCAGCCCCAGCATTTT
-,TRBD1,TRBJ1-2,TRBV27,CASSYTGVYGTGDYGYTF,TGTGCCAGCAGTTACACAGGGGTTTACGGAACGGGGGACTATGGCTACACCTTC
-,TRBD1,TRBJ1-1,TRBV30,CAGERWTGEGTEAFF,TGTGCCGGAGAAAGGTGGACAGGGGAAGGCACTGAAGCTTTCTTT
-,-,TRBJ2-1,TRBV12-1,CASSPGDAPGEQFF,TGTGCCAGCAGCCCCGGGGACGCCCCCGGGGAGCAGTTCTTC
-,TRBD1,TRBJ1-2,TRBV5-1,CASSLSGWEGAYGYTF,TGCGCCAGCAGCTTATCCGGGTGGGAGGGGGCGTATGGCTACACCTTC
-,-,TRBJ2-2,TRBV7-9,CASSLPRGGANTGELFF,TGTGCCAGCAGCCTCCCCCGAGGAGGGGCGAACACCGGGGAGCTGTTTTTT
-,TRBD1,TRBJ2-5,TRBV7-6,CASSRDRGFQETQYF,TGTGCCAGCTCCAGGGACAGGGGGTTCCAAGAGACCCAGTACTTC
-,-,TRBJ2-1,TRBV11-3,CASSSWENEQFF,TGTGCCAGCAGCTCCTGGGAGAATGAGCAGTTCTTC
-,TRBD2,TRBJ2-1,TRBV7-6,CASSQGLAVKEQFF,TGTGCCAGCAGCCAGGGACTAGCGGTGAAGGAGCAGTTCTTC
-,TRBD2,TRBJ2-1,TRBV5-1,CASSPGLAANEQFF,TGCGCCAGCAGTCCGGGACTAGCCGCTAATGAGCAGTTCTTC
-,-,TRBJ2-3,TRBV15,CATSRDQRGLRLITDTQYF,TGTGCCACCAGCAGAGATCAGAGGGGCCTACGCCTGATCACAGATACGCAGTATTTT
-,TRBD2,TRBJ2-1,TRBV27,CASSRGGLAGKQFF,TGTGCCAGCAGTCGTGGTGGACTAGCGGGGAAGCAGTTCTTC
-,TRBD2,TRBJ2-1,TRBV4-3,CASSQEPLADNEQFF,TGCGCCAGCAGCCAAGAACCCCTAGCGGACAATGAGCAGTTCTTC
-,-,TRBJ1-1,TRBV19,CASSIAPGLNTEAFF,TGTGCCAGTAGTATAGCTCCGGGCTTGAACACTGAAGCTTTCTTT
-,TRBD2,TRBJ2-1,TRBV4-3,CASSQPGGGEQFF,TGCGCCAGCAGCCAACCGGGAGGGGGGGAGCAGTTCTTC
-,-,TRBJ2-5,TRBV19,CASRQGGGETQYF,TGTGCCAGTAGACAGGGAGGCGGAGAGACCCAGTACTTC
-,-,TRBJ2-1,TRBV28,CASMGSIKGNEQFF,TGTGCCAGCATGGGGAGCATCAAGGGAAATGAGCAGTTCTTC
-,TRBD2,TRBJ2-3,TRBV29-1,CSARTSGFRDTQYF,TGCAGCGCACGGACTAGCGGCTTTAGAGATACGCAGTATTTT
-,TRBD1,TRBJ2-7,TRBV6-1,CASSETGQGRSYEQYF,TGTGCCAGCAGTGAAACGGGACAGGGGCGCTCCTACGAGCAGTACTTC
-,-,TRBJ1-1,TRBV7-6,CASSLGGAYTEAFF,TGTGCCAGCAGCTTGGGGGGCGCGTACACTGAAGCTTTCTTT
-,-,TRBJ1-2,TRBV29-1,CSVELRGEGYTF,TGCAGCGTTGAGCTTAGGGGAGAAGGCTACACCTTC
-,-,TRBJ2-7,TRBV27,CASSLSGTVTYEQYF,TGTGCCAGCAGTTTATCAGGGACTGTAACCTACGAGCAGTACTTC
-,-,TRBJ2-1,TRBV11-3,CASSLEDQGDEQFF,TGTGCCAGCAGCTTAGAGGATCAGGGCGATGAGCAGTTCTTC
-,-,TRBJ2-3,TRBV6-5,CASSATDTQYF,TGTGCCAGCAGTGCCACAGATACGCAGTATTTT
-,-,TRBJ2-7,TRBV5-8,CASSLSYGAREQYF,TGTGCCAGCAGTCTGTCGTACGGGGCGCGCGAGCAGTACTTC
once,TRBD2,TRBJ2-3,TRBV5-4,CASSFRLAGTDTQYF,TGTGCCAGCAGCTTTCGGCTAGCGGGGACAGATACGCAGTATTTT
-,-,TRBJ2-2,TRBV28,CASSLIRGIAGELFF,TGTGCCAGCAGTTTGATAAGGGGAATAGCCGGGGAGCTGTTTTTT
-,TRBD2,TRBJ2-7,TRBV6-5,CASRTSGNYEQYF,TGTGCCAGCCGGACTAGCGGGAACTACGAGCAGTACTTC